Each of the 28 T cell receptor beta chains below was sequenced from the same sample in a study of blood T cells in healthy people across ages. Alongside a J-beta primer mix, a sample-barcoded 5' primer served in a second PCR lasting about 7 to 11 cycles. TCRdb reprocessed the 5' RACE reads via MiXCR and lists one record per CDR3 protein. The sample contains about 750,000 distinct CDR3 sequences, about 55% of which appear only once. Material for sequencing was blood. All receptors come from a man of 80 years or more in good health.

This clonotype has a handful of counts. The rearrangement joins TRBV7-2 to TRBJ2-3; D unresolved. Trimming left V 5 bases short and J 3 bases short, with 12 bases between. The CDR3 loop spans 14 amino acids. CDR1 is SGHTA, CDR2 FQGNSA, per germline. CDR3 residues: CASSPVRPTDTQYF. CDR3 DNA sequence: TGTGCCAGCAGCCCGGTCCGGCCAACAGATACGCAGTATTTT.

This rearrangement joins TRBV18 to TRBJ2-4, with D hard to call. TRBJ2-5 explains the end of the DNA better; the J call may be wrong. There are 12 residues in the CDR3. Germline V gene sequence: CDR1 KGHSH, CDR2 LQKENI. The CDR3 protein is CASSPLLETQYF. CDR3 in DNA: TGTGCCAGCTCACCACTTCTAGAGACCCAGTACTTC.

V and J are TRBV25-1 and TRBJ2-1; the D gene is possibly TRBD2 (5 bases). The CDR3 is made up of 13 amino acids. Between the trimmed V and J ends, which lost 5 bases and 10 bases, there was a span of 15 bases. CDR1 and CDR2 (germline): MGHDK, SYGVNS. The CDR3 loop is CASSPLREREQFF. The CDR3 DNA is TGTGCCAGCAGTCCGCTTAGGGAGCGGGAGCAGTTCTTC.

This clonotype has just a few counts. The chain uses TRBV9 and TRBJ2-3, with D unresolved. Trimming stripped 1 base from V and 1 base from J, with 10 bases between. CDR3 length: 15 residues. CDR1 and CDR2 from the germline V gene are SGDLS and YYNGEE. The CDR3 nucleotides read TGTGCCAGCAGCGTAATCCCTACGGGCACAGATACGCAGTATTTT. As protein: CASSVIPTGTDTQYF. Complete variable domain (other parts from reference TRBV9 and TRBJ2-3): DSGVTQTPKHLITATGQRVTLRCSPRSGDLSVYWYQQSLDQGLQFLIQYYNGEERAKGNILERFSAQQFPDLHSELNLSSLELGDSALYFCASSVIPTGTDTQYFGPGTRLTVL.

This chain joins TRBV29-1 and TRBJ2-5; TRBD2 agrees at 10 bases. This CDR3 contains 16 residues. The trim removed 5 bases at V and 11 bases at J, leaving 20 bases unmatched. Looked up from germline, CDR1 is SQVTM and CDR2 is ANQGSEA. The CDR3 DNA is TGCAGCGTTAAGCGGCCAGGAGCGGGAGGGGGCAATGAGCAGTACTTC. Its translation: CSVKRPGAGGGNEQYF.

This clonotype was observed a handful of times. The CDR3 DNA reads as TGTGCCAGCAGCGCGGGACAGGGTTTCTACGAGCAGTACTTC. Amino acids: CASSAGQGFYEQYF. The rearrangement joins TRBV9 to TRBJ2-4; 9 nucleotides line up with TRBD1. The J call is doubtful: the DNA matches TRBJ2-7 better. CDR3 length equals 14 residues. Germline V gives CDR1 SGDLS, CDR2 YYNGEE.

The gene calls are TRBV2 and TRBJ2-2, with unresolved D. This CDR3 contains 11 residues. The germline gives CDR1 SNHLY, CDR2 FYNNEI. Trimming took 4 bases from V and 7 from J, leaving 4 bases between them. CDR3 residues: CASSGSGELFF. Written as DNA, the CDR3 is TGTGCCAGCAGTGGGAGCGGGGAGCTGTTTTTT.

This clonotype was counted a few times. This chain uses TRBV5-1 with TRBJ1-1; D call uncertain. Deletions cut 0 bases from V and 7 bases from J, with 16 bases between. CDR3 length: 15 residues. CDR1 and CDR2 (germline): SGHRS, YFSETQ. The CDR3 loop is CASSLALGGQCEAFF. DNA for the CDR3: TGCGCCAGCAGCTTGGCCCTGGGCGGTCAATGTGAAGCTTTCTTT.

V is TRBV5-1 and J is TRBJ2-1, with TRBD2 as a possible D gene (6 bases). The CDR3 is 15 residues long. Germline CDR1 is SGHRS and CDR2 is YFSETQ. V lost 0 bases and J 5 bases, leaving 12 bases between the germline ends. CDR3 in amino acids: CASSLVGLADNEQFF. The CDR3 region has the DNA TGCGCCAGCAGCTTGGTAGGATTAGCGGACAATGAGCAGTTCTTC.

The chain employs TRBV2 and TRBJ1-4, with D hard to call. The CDR3 covers 13 residues. Trimming stripped 7 bases from V and 8 bases from J, with 14 bases between. Germline V lookup: CDR1 SNHLY, CDR2 FYNNEI. The CDR3 DNA reads as TGTGCCAGCAATGGCCGGGCCCAAGAAAAACTGTTTTTT. Protein product: CASNGRAQEKLFF.

V gene TRBV4-1 combines with J gene TRBJ2-3; D unclear. The V and J ends lost 0 bases and 14 bases respectively, with 21 bases between them. This CDR3 has 15 amino acids. Per the germline V gene, CDR1 is MGHRA and CDR2 is YSYEKL. For the CDR3, the DNA is TGCGCCAGCAGCCAAGAAGGCGCTAGAAACAGATACGCGTATTTT. This gives the protein CASSQEGARNRYAYF.

A few counts support this clonotype. The rearrangement joins TRBV7-9 to TRBJ2-5, with TRBD1 identical over 11 bases. Per the germline V gene, CDR1 is SEHNR and CDR2 is FQNEAQ (reference sequence). Trimming removed 2 bases from V and 1 base from J; junction bases left unmatched: 6. The CDR3 is made up of 17 amino acids. CDR3 region: CASSLRIGTGGQETQYF. Written as DNA, the CDR3 is TGTGCCAGCAGCTTAAGAATCGGGACAGGGGGCCAAGAGACCCAGTACTTC. Using reference TRBV7-9 and TRBJ2-5 for the parts outside the CDR3, the full variable domain is DTGVSQNPRHKITKRGQNVTFRCDPISEHNRLYWYRQTLGQGPEFLTYFQNEAQLEKSRLLSDRFSAERPKGSFSTLEIQRTEQGDSAMYLCASSLRIGTGGQETQYFGPGTRLLVL.

The chain is built from TRBV20-1 and TRBJ2-5; D is ambiguous. CDR1 is DFQATT, CDR2 SNEGSKA, per germline (reference sequence). The CDR3 runs 11 residues. V was pared by 5 bases and J by 5 bases, with 9 bases between. The CDR3 DNA is TGCAGTGCTCCCTCATCGGAGACCCAGTACTTC. Its translation: CSAPSSETQYF.

This clonotype was observed a handful of times. This sequence joins TRBV3-1 and TRBJ2-1; D is uncertain. V dropped 3 bases and J dropped 0 bases, with 6 bases sitting between them. CDR1 and CDR2 from the germline V gene are LGHDT and YNNKEL (reference sequence). The CDR3 is 14 residues long. The CDR3 sequence: CASSQPSSYNEQFF. The CDR3, as DNA: TGTGCCAGCAGCCAGCCCAGCTCCTACAATGAGCAGTTCTTC.

This clonotype has a handful of counts. The V call is TRBV9, the J call TRBJ2-6; D call uncertain. The V and J ends lost 4 bases and 2 bases respectively, with 13 bases between them. From germline, CDR1 is SGDLS and CDR2 YYNGEE. CDR3 length: 16 residues. The CDR3 region has the DNA TGTGCCAGCAGCCCCTATGGAAGGGCTGGGGCCAACGTCCTGACTTTC. Translation gives CASSPYGRAGANVLTF. The full variable domain, with the rest looked up from reference TRBV9 and TRBJ2-6, is DSGVTQTPKHLITATGQRVTLRCSPRSGDLSVYWYQQSLDQGLQFLIQYYNGEERAKGNILERFSAQQFPDLHSELNLSSLELGDSALYFCASSPYGRAGANVLTFGAGSRLTVL.

The chain couples TRBV21-1 to TRBJ2-4; whether TRBD1, the table's D call, matches the DNA was not checked. TRBV21-1 is flagged as a pseudogene. This CDR3 is 14 amino acids long. The CDR3 bases are TGTGCCGGCAGGCGTCCCAGGGGGGAAAACATTCAGTACTTC. Its protein product is CAGRRPRGENIQYF.

The chain has TRBV20-1 and TRBJ1-5; 11 nucleotides match TRBD1. The CDR3 spans 13 residues. Per germline, CDR1 DFQATT and CDR2 SNEGSKA (reference sequence). Losses at the gene ends were 5 bases for V and 7 bases for J; bases not matched to a gene: 4. DNA of the CDR3: TGCAGTGCTGGGACAGGGGGGGACCAGCCCCAGCATTTT. Translated, it gives CSAGTGGDQPQHF.

The gene calls are TRBV2 and TRBJ1-5; possibly TRBD1 for D (5 bases). V was pared by 11 bases and J by 3 bases, with 14 bases between. The germline V gene encodes CDR1 SNHLY and CDR2 FYNNEI. This CDR3 is 13 amino acids long. The CDR3 is CAARPGDNQPQHF. CDR3 DNA: TGTGCCGCGAGACCGGGGGACAATCAGCCCCAGCATTTT.

This clonotype appeared many times. The genes are TRBV7-2 and TRBJ2-5; 7 bases fit TRBD2. The V and J ends lost 5 bases and 2 bases, in that order; junction bases with no gene match: 5. The CDR3 consists of 14 residues. Germline-derived CDR1 and CDR2 are SGHTA and FQGNSA. CDR3 residues: CASSEGGSQETQYF. DNA for the CDR3: TGTGCCAGCAGCGAAGGCGGGAGTCAAGAGACCCAGTACTTC.

V and J are TRBV20-1 and TRBJ1-2; maybe TRBD1 (5 bases). The CDR3 covers 11 residues. Between the trimmed V and J ends, which lost 6 bases and 8 bases, there was a span of 13 bases. In germline, CDR1 is DFQATT, CDR2 SNEGSKA (reference sequence). Here the CDR3 DNA reads TGCAGTGCCAGCCAGGGTGGGGGCTACACCTTC. Translation: CSASQGGGYTF.

The chain employs TRBV11-2 and TRBJ2-5; 11 nucleotides align to TRBD2. The CDR3 is 16 residues long. V lost 1 base to trimming and J lost 11 bases; unmatched junction nucleotides: 12. CDR1 is SGHAT and CDR2 is FQNNGV in the germline V gene. CDR3 sequence: CASSLGGSGRGDEQYF. The CDR3 DNA is TGTGCCAGCAGCTTAGGCGGTAGCGGGAGGGGGGATGAGCAGTACTTC.

The chain combines TRBV20-1 with TRBJ2-5, with 12 positions matching TRBD2. The J call may be faulty, since TRBJ2-7 better matches the DNA end. Per germline, CDR1 DFQATT and CDR2 SNEGSKA (reference sequence). The length of the CDR3 is 16 residues. The CDR3 DNA is TGCAGTGCTAGAGATGTGACTAGCGGGAGTAACTACGAGCAGTACTTC. Protein: CSARDVTSGSNYEQYF.

The chain recombines TRBV12-3 or TRBV12-4 with TRBJ2-1; unclear D gene. Trimming took 6 bases from V and 9 from J, leaving 15 bases between them. CDR3 length equals 13 residues. CDR3 loop: CASSNLRVGEQFF. Written as DNA, the CDR3 is TGTGCCAGCAGCAACCTACGAGTGGGTGAGCAGTTCTTC.

This chain links TRBV29-1 with TRBJ2-7, with D tentatively TRBD1 or TRBD2 (5 bases each). Germline CDR1 SQVTM, CDR2 ANQGSEA. The V and J ends lost 5 bases and 0 bases respectively, with 14 bases between them. This CDR3 comprises 14 residues. In DNA, the CDR3 is TGCAGCGTTCTCCGGGACGGAAGCTCCTACGAGCAGTACTTC. Translated: CSVLRDGSSYEQYF.

This clonotype was seen more than once but under ten times. The chain recombines TRBV4-1 with TRBJ2-7; 9 bases fit TRBD1. V shed 1 base, J shed 2 bases, and the junction held 6 bases outside the gene matches. The CDR3 sequence is 16 residues long. CDR1 is MGHRA and CDR2 is YSYEKL in the germline V gene. This CDR3 reads CASSQGGDRVTYEQYF. The CDR3 DNA reads as TGCGCCAGCAGCCAAGGAGGGGACAGGGTAACCTACGAGCAGTACTTC.

This clonotype has only one observation. The chain combines TRBV3-1 with TRBJ2-1, with D unclear. Germline CDR1 LGHDT, CDR2 YNNKEL (reference sequence). Trimming removed 1 base at V and 4 bases at J, with 8 bases between. CDR3 length: 14 residues. The CDR3 DNA follows: TGTGCCAGCAGCCAAGTACTCCATTACAATGAGCAGTTCTTC. Amino acids: CASSQVLHYNEQFF.

This clonotype was counted only a few times. The rearrangement links TRBV5-1 to TRBJ2-5; D ambiguous. The V and J ends lost 4 bases and 5 bases respectively, with 18 bases between them. Germline values: CDR1 SGHRS, CDR2 YFSETQ. This CDR3 is 15 amino acids long. The CDR3 DNA follows: TGCGCCAGCAGCCGCAGCCAGCCCAAGTGGGAGACCCAGTACTTC. It yields the protein CASSRSQPKWETQYF.

The chain carries TRBV20-1 and TRBJ2-2, with D perhaps matching TRBD2 (7 bases). In germline, CDR1 is DFQATT, CDR2 SNEGSKA (reference sequence). V was trimmed by 6 bases and J by 5 bases, leaving 19 bases between them. CDR3 size: 15 residues. In nucleotides, the CDR3 is TGCAGTGCCAGCCAGCCAGGGGAGGGGACCGGGGAGCTGTTTTTT. This translates into CSASQPGEGTGELFF.